This T cell receptor beta chain was captured by sequencing in a study of CD8+ T cells in alopecia areata. V was shortened by 0 bases and J by 0 bases, with 24 bases between the two germline ends. The CDR3 spans 20 residues. It was cDNA, reverse transcribed from extracted RNA, that served as the sequencing template. Method: immunoSEQ multiplex PCR; TCRdb's copy keeps in-frame clones and lacks some. The repertoire consists of around 300,000 clones, with 60% occurring once and the leading ten covering 0.75% to 0.95%. The treatment denotes: oral pan-JAK inhibitor, 5-10 mg twice daily. This clonotype was sampled from a human donor with alopecia areata. V and J are TRBV23-1 and TRBJ2-7; tentatively, D is TRBD1 (5 bases). TRBV23-1 is known as an ORF, though its function is uncertain. The sample consisted of CD4+ T cells sorted from blood, taken around week 54, from a patient treated with tofacitinib. The CDR3 coding sequence is TGCGCCAGCAGTCAATCTAACGGAGTCCTAGAAAACAGGAACTCCTACGAGCAGTACTTC. This encodes CASSQSNGVLENRNSYEQYF.